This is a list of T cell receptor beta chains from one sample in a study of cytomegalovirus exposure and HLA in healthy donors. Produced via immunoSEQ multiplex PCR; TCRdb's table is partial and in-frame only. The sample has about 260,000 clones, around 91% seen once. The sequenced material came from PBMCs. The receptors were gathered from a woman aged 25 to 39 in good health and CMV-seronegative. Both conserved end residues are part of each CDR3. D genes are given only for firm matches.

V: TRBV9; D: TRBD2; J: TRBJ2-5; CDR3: CASSARLADQGTQYF
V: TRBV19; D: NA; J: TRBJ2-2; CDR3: CASSNEISTGELFF
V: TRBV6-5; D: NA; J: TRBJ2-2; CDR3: CASSYWDIANTGELFF
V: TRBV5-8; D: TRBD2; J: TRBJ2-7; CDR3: CASSPLAGDSYEQYF
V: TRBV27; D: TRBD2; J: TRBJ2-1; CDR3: CASSYLLAGDNEQFF
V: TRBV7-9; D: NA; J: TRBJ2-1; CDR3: CASSLYGASYNEQFF
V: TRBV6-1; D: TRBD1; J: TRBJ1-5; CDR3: CASSDPTGANQPQHF
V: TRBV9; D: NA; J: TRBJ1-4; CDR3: CASSKQGIGEKLFF
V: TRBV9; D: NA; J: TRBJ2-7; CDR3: CASSVGTAYEQYF
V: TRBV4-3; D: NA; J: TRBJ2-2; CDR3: CASSHQGSGTGELFF
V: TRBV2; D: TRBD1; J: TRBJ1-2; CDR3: CASLGQGARGYTF
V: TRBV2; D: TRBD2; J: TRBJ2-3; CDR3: CASKFAGGTDTQYF
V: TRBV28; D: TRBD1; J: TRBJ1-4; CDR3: CASSSPGQGATNEKLFF
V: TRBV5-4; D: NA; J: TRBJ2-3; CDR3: CASSFDSTDTQYF
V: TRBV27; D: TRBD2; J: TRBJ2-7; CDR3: CASSLGSLWRTSGYEQYF
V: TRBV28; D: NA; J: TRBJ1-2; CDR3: CASSRQDYGYTF
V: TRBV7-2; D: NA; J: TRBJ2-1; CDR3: CASSSVRWDEQFF
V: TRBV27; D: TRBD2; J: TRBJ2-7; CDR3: CASRGTSGLVEQYF
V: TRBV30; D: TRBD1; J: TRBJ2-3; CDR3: CAFRDRSTDTQYF
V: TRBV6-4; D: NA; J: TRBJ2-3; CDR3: CASSDRPTDTQYF
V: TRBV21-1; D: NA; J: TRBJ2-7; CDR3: CASSRHEQYF
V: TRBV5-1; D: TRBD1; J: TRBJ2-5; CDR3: CASSTGQGAETQYF
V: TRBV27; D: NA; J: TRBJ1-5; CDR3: CASSLGGVSQPQHF
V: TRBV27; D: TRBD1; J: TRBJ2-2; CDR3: CASGWTGVGELFF
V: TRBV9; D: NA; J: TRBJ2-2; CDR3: CASSVGGSDTGELFF
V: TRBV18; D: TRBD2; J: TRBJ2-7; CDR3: CASSTSGSSYEQYF
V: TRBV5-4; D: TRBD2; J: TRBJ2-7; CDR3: CASSGGSRGGGAGEQYF
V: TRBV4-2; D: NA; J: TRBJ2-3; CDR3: CASSQALTDTQYF
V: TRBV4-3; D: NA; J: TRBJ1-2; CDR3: CASSQLLGDDYGYTF
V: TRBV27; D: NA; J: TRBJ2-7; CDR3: CASSKGMGLEQYF
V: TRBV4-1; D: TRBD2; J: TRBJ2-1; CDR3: CASSQDRAGVVNEQFF
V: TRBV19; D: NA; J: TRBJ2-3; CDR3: CASRSGVDTQYF
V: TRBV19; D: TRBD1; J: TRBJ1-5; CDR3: CASRTGTSGQPQHF
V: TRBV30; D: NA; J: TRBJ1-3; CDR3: CAWEDPQGPIRF
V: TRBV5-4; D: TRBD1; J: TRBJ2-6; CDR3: CASSRGQAMWGANVLTF
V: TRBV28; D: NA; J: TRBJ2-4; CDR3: CASSPIALSPDSIKNIQYF
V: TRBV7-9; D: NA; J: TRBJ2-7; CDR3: CASSARDNYEQYF
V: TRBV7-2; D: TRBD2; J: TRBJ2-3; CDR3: CASSSSGRARDTQYF
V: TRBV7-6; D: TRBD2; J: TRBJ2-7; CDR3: CASSLGGGTAYEQYF
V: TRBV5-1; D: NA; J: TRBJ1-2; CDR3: CASSNVQDYGYTF
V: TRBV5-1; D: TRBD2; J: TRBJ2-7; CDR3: CASSSGLAGVEEQYF
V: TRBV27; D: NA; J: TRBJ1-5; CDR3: CASSLFSGEHQPQHF
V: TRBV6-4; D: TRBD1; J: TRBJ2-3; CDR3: CASSDTTETGLRTDTQYF
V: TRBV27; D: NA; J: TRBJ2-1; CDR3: CASRERPPGFSGYNEQFF
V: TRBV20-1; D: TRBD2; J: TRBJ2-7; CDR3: CRPGGEQYF
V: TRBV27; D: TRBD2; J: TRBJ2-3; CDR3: CASSLTGGQDTQYF
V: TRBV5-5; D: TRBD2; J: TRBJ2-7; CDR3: CASSFRGGPYEQYF
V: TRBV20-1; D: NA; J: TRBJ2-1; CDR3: CSVGVNEQFF
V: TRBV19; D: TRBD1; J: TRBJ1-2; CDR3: CASSNPPGGDGYTF
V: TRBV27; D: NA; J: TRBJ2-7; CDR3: CASTSDFYEQYF
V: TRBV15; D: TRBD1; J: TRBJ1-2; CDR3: CATSRDSPIIAMDGYTF
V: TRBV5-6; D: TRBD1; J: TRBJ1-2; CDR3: CASSYQGAGYTF
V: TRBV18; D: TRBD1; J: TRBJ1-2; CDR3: CASSPLRPPGQGDGYTF